This TCR beta chain came from a study of T cells in Graves' hyperthyroidism and ophthalmopathy. Points from the study as a whole: Progression to ophthalmopathy was predicted a median of roughly 6.8 months early.

The study excluded patients with uncontrolled infection, other autoimmune disease, pregnancy or lactation. Isolation of PBMCs was performed on 8.5 to 10 ml fresh peripheral blood. Amplification of TCR beta CDR3 regions was performed using RNA transcripts as template. HTBI primers were used for first-round RT-PCR of the TCR CDR3. TCRdb called the multiplex PCR reads again in MiXCR, with one record for every CDR3 protein. The repertoire holds some 760,000 distinct CDR3 sequences, 12% to 15% seen once, with about a tenth in the top ten. Germline CDR1 reads LGHNA; CDR2 reads YSLEER. The CDR3 contains 18 residues. The V segment lost 4 bases and the J segment 3 bases; nucleotides outside the gene matches: 10. This clonotype was observed a few times. Its antigen is unidentified.

Sample: blood. The sequence was obtained from a woman aged 18-30 years with Graves' hyperthyroidism. The chain has TRBV4-3 and TRBJ2-1; 12 positions match TRBD2. CDR3 loop: CASSPRLAGARIYNEQFF. The CDR3 nucleotides read TGCGCCAGCAGCCCCCGACTAGCGGGAGCCAGGATCTACAATGAGCAGTTCTTC.